This is a list of T cell receptor beta chains from one sample in a study of blood T cell repertoires in COVID-19. Using immunoSEQ multiplex PCR, the repertoire was profiled, and TCRdb retains in-frame clones only, with some absent. The sample carries about 130,000 clones, roughly 74% recorded once. Sample: peripheral blood. These receptors were collected from a man aged 55-75 years with acute or convalescent COVID-19. CDR3s include the opening cysteine and the closing phenylalanine or tryptophan. Each record gives: CDR3 DNA, CDR3 protein, J gene, clone size, D gene, V gene. D genes are given only for firm matches. A row's size may be missing; if present it is once, few, many or a size class.

TGTGCCAGCAGCGGAGGGACAGGGTTTCGTAGCGAGCAGTACTTC CASSGGTGFRSEQYF TRBJ2-7 few TRBD1 TRBV5-5
TGTGCCAGCATGACCGGGACAGGGTCCTACGAGCAGTACTTC CASMTGTGSYEQYF TRBJ2-7 . TRBD1 TRBV18
TGCGCCAGCAGAACCGACGGACAAAAGAACACTGAAGCTTTCTTT CASRTDGQKNTEAFF TRBJ1-1 . . TRBV5-1
TGTGCCAGCAGCTCCTACCCTCCGACTAGCGGGAGGTACAATGAGCAGTTCTTC CASSSYPPTSGRYNEQFF TRBJ2-1 few TRBD2 TRBV5-6
TGTGCCAGTACCTCGGACGGGGCGGGGGAGCAGTACTTC CASTSDGAGEQYF TRBJ2-7 . . TRBV19
TGCAGCGTTGTGTTAATCGGACAGGGTCACACCGGGGAGCTGTTTTTT CSVVLIGQGHTGELFF TRBJ2-2 . TRBD1 TRBV29-1
TGTGCCAGCAGCCCGACAGGGGGGGGATATGGCTACACCTTC CASSPTGGGYGYTF TRBJ1-2 . TRBD1 TRBV7-9
TGTGCCAGCAGCAAAGGGGTAGCGGGGGTCTCCTACGAGCAGTACTTC CASSKGVAGVSYEQYF TRBJ2-7 . . TRBV21-1
TGCGCCAGCAGAGCCAGACAGGTAGGCACTGAAGCTTTCTTT CASRARQVGTEAFF TRBJ1-1 . . TRBV5-1
TGTGCCAGCAGTTCAGGGGGCCGGAACACCGGGGAGCTGTTTTTT CASSSGGRNTGELFF TRBJ2-2 . TRBD1 TRBV2
TGTGCCAGCACCCCAGCGGTTGGGTACGGCTACACCTTC CASTPAVGYGYTF TRBJ1-2 . . TRBV25-1
TGTGCCAGCAGCTTGTACAGGGGGCGCGCTAGCGGGAGTGGCAATGAGCAGTTCTTC CASSLYRGRASGSGNEQFF TRBJ2-1 few . TRBV5-8
TGTGCCAGCAGCTTCTACGGTGAGCAGTTCTTC CASSFYGEQFF TRBJ2-1 . . TRBV7-2
TGTGCCAGCAGCTTAGGCATCGGCGCTAGCGGGGGTGAGCAGTACTTC CASSLGIGASGGEQYF TRBJ2-7 few TRBD2 TRBV7-2
TGTGCCAGCAGTGCCGGGACAGGGGGAGGTTCGGACATTCAGTACTTC CASSAGTGGGSDIQYF TRBJ2-4 . TRBD1 TRBV6-1
TGTGCCAGCAGTGAATCGGCGGGAGTCTACAATGAGCAGTTCTTC CASSESAGVYNEQFF TRBJ2-1 . TRBD2 TRBV2
TGTGCCAGCTCACGAGAAAAATACACTGAAGCTTTCTTT CASSREKYTEAFF TRBJ1-1 . . TRBV18
TGTGCCAGCAGCGTATCGGGACAGGGAGGTTCACCCCTCCACTTT CASSVSGQGGSPLHF TRBJ1-6 . TRBD1 TRBV9
TGTGCCAGTAGTATCCGACCGCATAGGACTAGCACAGATACGCAGTATTTT CASSIRPHRTSTDTQYF TRBJ2-3 . . TRBV19
TGTGCCAGCAGCACACGATCTAGCGCCGAAGAGACCCAGTACTTC CASSTRSSAEETQYF TRBJ2-5 many . TRBV11-2
TGTGCCAGCTCACAAGACAGCCTCTCTGGAAACACCATATATTTT CASSQDSLSGNTIYF TRBJ1-3 many . TRBV18
TGTGCCAGCAGTGCGACCGGGACAGGGGGAGAGACCCAGTACTTC CASSATGTGGETQYF TRBJ2-5 . TRBD1 TRBV6-4
TGTGCCAGCAGTCCCAGCGGGAGTGCCACAGATACGCAGTATTTT CASSPSGSATDTQYF TRBJ2-3 few TRBD2 TRBV6-4
TGTGCTAGTGGTCGCGACAGGCACTCGGAGCTTAATGAAAAACTGTTTTTT CASGRDRHSELNEKLFF TRBJ1-4 . . TRBV12-5
TGTGCCAGCAGTTACCCTACCGGGGACACTGAAGCTTTCTTT CASSYPTGDTEAFF TRBJ1-1 . . TRBV6-6
TGTGCCAGCAGCAGGACAGGGGTTGGCTACACCTTC CASSRTGVGYTF TRBJ1-2 few TRBD1 TRBV7-8
TGTGCCAGCAGCTTAACGACTAGCGGGAATGAGCAGTTCTTC CASSLTTSGNEQFF TRBJ2-1 . TRBD2 TRBV7-2
TGTGCCTGGAGTACAGGGAGCACCTACGAGCAGTACTTC CAWSTGSTYEQYF TRBJ2-7 once . TRBV30
TGCGCCAGCAGTGAGTTGGGGCGAGAGACCCAGTACTTC CASSELGRETQYF TRBJ2-5 few . TRBV10-2
TGTGCCAGCAGCTTGCTTACAGGGGGCGTCGGCTACACCTTC CASSLLTGGVGYTF TRBJ1-2 . TRBD1 TRBV5-6
TGTGCCACCAGTGATTCAAGGACAGTTGGGAACACTGAAGCTTTCTTT CATSDSRTVGNTEAFF TRBJ1-1 . . TRBV24-1
TGTGCCAGCAGGTTTGGACAGTACACTGAAGCTTTCTTT CASRFGQYTEAFF TRBJ1-1 . . TRBV6-5
TGTGCCAGCAGGGGGCCCTATGGCTACACCTTC CASRGPYGYTF TRBJ1-2 . . TRBV25-1
TGTGCCAGCAGTTTCGGACAGGGCCGGTCCTACGAGCAGTACTTC CASSFGQGRSYEQYF TRBJ2-7 . TRBD1 TRBV27
TGTGCCAGTAGCTCTCTCCCCCCCCGTCGTAAGAGGAGCTCCGGGGAGCTGTTTTTT CASSSLPPRRKRSSGELFF TRBJ2-2 . . TRBV19
TGTGCCAGCAGTCAATCGGGGGGGAGGAATGAGCAGTTCTTC CASSQSGGRNEQFF TRBJ2-1 . TRBD2 TRBV6-4
TGTGCCAGTAGTCCATTTCAGGGACAGACTGAAGCTTTCTTT CASSPFQGQTEAFF TRBJ1-1 . TRBD1 TRBV19
TGTGCCAGCTCACCATCGACAGGAACCGTGGGCTATAATTCACCCCTCCACTTT CASSPSTGTVGYNSPLHF TRBJ1-6 . . TRBV18
TGTGCCAGCTCAAGGGGACAGAACACTGAAGCTTTCTTT CASSRGQNTEAFF TRBJ1-1 . . TRBV25-1
TGTGCCAGCAGCTTCTCCGGGACAGGGGGAACCACCGGGGAGCTGTTTTTT CASSFSGTGGTTGELFF TRBJ2-2 . TRBD1 TRBV9